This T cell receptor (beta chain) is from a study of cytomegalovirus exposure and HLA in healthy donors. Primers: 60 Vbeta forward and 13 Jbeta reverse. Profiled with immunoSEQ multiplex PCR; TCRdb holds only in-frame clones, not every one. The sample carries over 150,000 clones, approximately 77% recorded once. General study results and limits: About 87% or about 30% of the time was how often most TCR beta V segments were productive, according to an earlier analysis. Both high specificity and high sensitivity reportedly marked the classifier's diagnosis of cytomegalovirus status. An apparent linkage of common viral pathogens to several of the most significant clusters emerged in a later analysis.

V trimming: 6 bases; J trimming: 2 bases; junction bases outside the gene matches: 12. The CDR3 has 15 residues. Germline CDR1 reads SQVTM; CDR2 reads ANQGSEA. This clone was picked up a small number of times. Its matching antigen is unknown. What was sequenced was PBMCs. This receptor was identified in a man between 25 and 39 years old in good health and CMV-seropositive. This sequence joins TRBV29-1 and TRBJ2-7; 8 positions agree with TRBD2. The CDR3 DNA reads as TGCAGCGTAATGAAACGGGGGGGACCACCCTACGAGCAGTACTTC. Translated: CSVMKRGGPPYEQYF.